Below, 5 T cell receptor beta chains from the same sample are listed, as sequenced in a study of blood T cell repertoires in COVID-19. TCRdb's table, derived via immunoSEQ multiplex PCR, lists solely in-frame clones and lacks some. The table shows some 120,000 clones, with 60% to 85% occurring only once. Sequenced material: peripheral blood. All receptors come from a human donor with acute or convalescent COVID-19. The donor label of this sample is uncertain.

This chain uses TRBV28 with TRBJ2-5; D ambiguous. Trimming took off 2 bases at V and 3 bases at J, with 13 bases between the two ends. Germline V gene sequence: CDR1 MDHEN, CDR2 SYDVKM. This CDR3 region has 15 residues. The CDR3 nucleotides are TGTGCCAGCAGTTTACTCGCGGCAGCCGAAGAGACCCAGTACTTC. This gives the protein CASSLLAAAEETQYF.

The chain uses TRBV14 and TRBJ1-2; D remains ambiguous. The CDR3 sequence is 15 residues long. Germline values: CDR1 SGHDN, CDR2 FVKESK. Trimming left V 4 bases short and J 8 bases short, with 20 bases between. CDR3 protein: CASSPVDGRSSGYTF. CDR3 DNA: TGTGCCAGCAGCCCCGTCGATGGGCGCTCGAGCGGCTACACCTTC. The full variable domain, its missing parts supplied by reference TRBV14 and TRBJ1-2, is EAGVTQFPSHSVIEKGQTVTLRCDPISGHDNLYWYRRVMGKEIKFLLHFVKESKQDESGMPNNRFLAERTGGTYSTLKVQPAELEDSGVYFCASSPVDGRSSGYTFGSGTRLTVV.

The chain combines TRBV19 with TRBJ1-1; 7 nucleotides match TRBD1. The CDR3 runs to 15 residues. Germline V CDR1 and CDR2: LNHDA, SQIVND (reference sequence). V lost 3 bases and J lost 4; bases outside the gene matches: 8. This CDR3 is CASSMHRGAGTEAFF. CDR3 coding DNA: TGTGCCAGTAGTATGCACAGGGGAGCGGGCACTGAAGCTTTCTTT.

The chain couples TRBV7-8 to TRBJ1-5, with 8 bases identical to TRBD1. V gave up 0 bases and J gave up 9 bases; unmatched junction bases: 7. Germline V gene data show CDR1 as SGHVS and CDR2 as FQNEAQ. This CDR3 comprises 15 residues. As DNA, the CDR3 is TGTGCCAGCAGCTTAGCGACTGGCAGGGGGCCGCCCCAGCATTTT. As protein: CASSLATGRGPPQHF. Using reference TRBV7-8 and TRBJ1-5 for the parts outside the CDR3, the full variable domain is GAGVSQSPRYKVAKRGQDVALRCDPISGHVSLFWYQQALGQGPEFLTYFQNEAQLDKSGLPSDRFFAERPEGSVSTLKIQRTQQEDSAVYLCASSLATGRGPPQHFGDGTRLSIL.

The V gene is TRBV18, the J gene TRBJ1-2; a weak D match, TRBD1 (5 bases). This CDR3 is 15 amino acids long. The germline gives CDR1 KGHSH, CDR2 LQKENI. The ends were cut back, 2 bases at V and 2 bases at J, with 12 bases in the middle. DNA for the CDR3: TGTGCCAGCTCACCAAGGCCGGGGGAGAACTATGGCTACACCTTC. Its translation is CASSPRPGENYGYTF.